The present T cell receptor (beta chain) was sequenced within a study of T cell changes during pregnancy in multiple sclerosis. Using immunoSEQ multiplex PCR, the repertoire was profiled, and TCRdb retains in-frame clones only, with some absent. The sample contains 53,000 or so clones, approximately 94% of which appear only once. Germline V lookup: CDR1 SGHDN, CDR2 FVKESK. Trimming at V came to 3 bases and at J to 4 bases, leaving 3 bases not matched to a gene. This CDR3 has 14 residues. This chain joins TRBV14 and TRBJ1-2, with 9 bases that match TRBD1. The sequence was obtained from a female donor with multiple sclerosis, enrolled in a pregnancy study. The specimen was CD4+ T cells from peripheral blood mononuclear cells, collected in the second trimester of pregnancy. The DNA of the CDR3 is TGTGCCAGCAGCCAGGGACAGGGTACCTATGGCTACACCTTC. Amino acid sequence: CASSQGQGTYGYTF. The whole variable domain, remainder taken from reference TRBV14 and TRBJ1-2, is EAGVTQFPSHSVIEKGQTVTLRCDPISGHDNLYWYRRVMGKEIKFLLHFVKESKQDESGMPNNRFLAERTGGTYSTLKVQPAELEDSGVYFCASSQGQGTYGYTFGSGTRLTVV.